The 13 T cell receptor beta chains presented below share a single source sample, sequenced in a study of T cells after posttransplantation cyclophosphamide (dated by TCRdb to the mid-2010s). Library method: the immunoSEQ multiplex PCR assay. TCRdb limited this immuneACCESS table to in-frame rearrangements with V and J called. A share of clones is missing; checked studies link under half to unresolved V genes, and the rest is unexplained. This sample lists 3,000 to 4,000 clones; 62% were detected once. The top ten clonotypes cover about 25% of the sample. The material sequenced was memory CD8+ T cells sorted from blood. Receptors were obtained from a man aged 30 to 45 in good health and a related stem cell transplant donor.

For this clone: Other DNA sequences in the same sample also yield this CDR3. The J gene is TRBJ2-7, the V gene TRBV9; 7 bases align to TRBD1. Germline CDR1 and CDR2: SGDLS and YYNGEE. The J segment lost 4 bases and the V segment lost 5 bases, leaving 12 bases of the junction unmatched. The CDR3 runs 15 residues. This CDR3 reads CASSIKQGTAYEQYF. CDR3 coding DNA: TGTGCCAGCAGTATCAAACAGGGGACGGCATACGAGCAGTACTTC.

This clone was seen only a few times. This chain connects TRBV5-4 to TRBJ1-1, with TRBD1 matching 8 bases. Unmatched junction bases numbered 4, after V lost 2 bases and J lost 4 bases. Per the germline V gene, CDR1 is SGHNT and CDR2 is YYREEE (reference sequence). The CDR3 consists of 14 residues. CDR3 sequence: CASSFSTGGTEAFF. CDR3 nucleotide sequence: TGTGCCAGCAGCTTTTCTACAGGGGGCACTGAAGCTTTCTTT.

The genes are TRBV7-8 and TRBJ2-1, with a weak D call TRBD2 (6 bases). CDR1 and CDR2 from the germline V gene are SGHVS and FQNEAQ. CDR3 length equals 13 residues. Trimming cost V 5 bases and J 10 bases, with 15 bases left between them. The CDR3 here is CASSTGTFGEQFF. The CDR3 DNA follows: TGTGCCAGCAGCACCGGGACTTTTGGGGAGCAGTTCTTC.

This clone appeared a few times. Sequence at one end of the junction differs from germline and may be a read error. The chain couples TRBV11-2 to TRBJ2-5; perhaps TRBD2 as D (6 bases). The CDR3 covers 16 residues. Germline assignment: CDR1 SGHAT and CDR2 FQNNGV. The CDR3 DNA reads as TGTGCCAGCAGCCTAGACAACGGGGGTGGAGTGGAGACCCAGTACTTC. Protein product: CASSLDNGGGVETQYF.

Only a few counts were recorded for this clone. This rearrangement joins TRBV4-2 to TRBJ1-2; no reliable D call. CDR1 is LGHNA and CDR2 is YNFKEQ in the germline V gene. V was trimmed by 5 bases and J by 5 bases, leaving 15 bases between them. The CDR3 sequence is 14 residues long. CDR3 DNA sequence: TGTGCCAGCAGCGACTCTACCGGCACATATGGCTACACCTTC. Translating gives CASSDSTGTYGYTF.

The chain is built from TRBV25-1 and TRBJ2-3; 9 positions agree with TRBD2. CDR3 length: 16 residues. V shed 3 bases and J 2 bases; nucleotides not matched to a gene: 6. The germline V gene has CDR1 MGHDK and CDR2 SYGVNS. CDR3 DNA: TGTGCCAGCAGTGACGCTAGCGGGGCGATCACAGATACGCAGTATTTT. This encodes CASSDASGAITDTQYF.

The chain couples TRBV7-9 to TRBJ2-1; the match to TRBD2 covers 9 bases. The CDR3 extends over 18 amino acids. The V gene end was trimmed by 5 bases and the J gene end by 10 bases; junction bases not matched to a gene: 21. Germline V gene sequence: CDR1 SEHNR, CDR2 FQNEAQ (reference sequence). CDR3 sequence (DNA): TGTGCCAGCAGCATATTAGACGTTAGCGGGGGCCTCTTCGAAGAGCAGTTCTTC. Translated: CASSILDVSGGLFEEQFF.

This clone is a singleton in its sample. The V call is TRBV18, the J call TRBJ2-7; 7 nucleotides align to TRBD2. Unmatched junction bases numbered 13, after V lost 3 bases and J lost 5 bases. The V gene's germline CDR1 is KGHSH and CDR2 LQKENI. The CDR3 covers 16 residues. This chain's CDR3 is CASSPAGRTSNDEQYF. DNA for the CDR3: TGTGCCAGCTCACCCGCAGGCCGGACTAGTAACGACGAGCAGTACTTC.

This clone was observed a few times. V gene TRBV21-1 combines with J gene TRBJ1-1. TRBV21-1 is shown as a pseudogene. The CDR3 consists of 13 residues. The DNA for the CDR3 is TGTGCCAGCAAGCCTGAGATGAACACTGAAGCTTTCTTT. Protein: CASKPEMNTEAFF.

In its sample, this clone was seen a few times. The rearrangement uses TRBV16 and TRBJ1-2; TRBD1 agrees at 11 bases. With 5 bases clipped from V and 2 bases from J, the junction kept 4 bases outside the gene matches. The CDR3 extends over 15 amino acids. The germline gives CDR1 KGHSY, CDR2 FQNENV. This CDR3 is CASSGQGAVNYGYTF. Written as DNA, the CDR3 is TGTGCCAGCAGCGGACAGGGGGCAGTGAACTATGGCTACACCTTC. Drawing the rest from reference TRBV16 and TRBJ1-2, the complete variable domain is GEEVAQTPKHLVRGEGQKAKLYCAPIKGHSYVFWYQQVLKNEFKFLISFQNENVFDETGMPKERFSAKCLPNSPCSLEIQATKLEDSAVYFCASSGQGAVNYGYTFGSGTRLTVV.

This clone was counted a single time. The V call is TRBV7-9, the J call TRBJ1-1, with 7 bases matching TRBD1. The CDR3 covers 14 residues. The junction had 6 bases not matched to a gene; V was cut back by 5 bases and J by 3 bases. The germline V gene has CDR1 SEHNR and CDR2 FQNEAQ (reference sequence). This chain's CDR3 is CASSLGTAYTEAFF. The CDR3 DNA reads as TGTGCCAGCAGCCTCGGGACAGCCTACACTGAAGCTTTCTTT.

This clone was seen a few times. As DNA, the CDR3 is TGTGCCAGCTCCCCCATGCCGGGACAGGGGATAGATACGCAGTATTTT. Its protein product is CASSPMPGQGIDTQYF. The V call is TRBV18, the J call TRBJ2-3; TRBD1 matches at 10 bases. This CDR3 contains 16 residues. The V and J ends lost 6 bases and 5 bases, in that order; junction bases with no gene match: 11. Germline CDR1 and CDR2: KGHSH and LQKENI.

The chain carries TRBV4-3 and TRBJ2-3; TRBD1 aligns across 8 bases. Germline V gene sequence: CDR1 LGHNA, CDR2 YSLEER. V gave up 1 base and J gave up 0 bases; unmatched junction bases: 0. The CDR3 contains 15 residues. The CDR3 sequence: CASSQGTGSTDTQYF. The CDR3 DNA reads as TGCGCCAGCAGCCAAGGGACAGGGAGCACAGATACGCAGTATTTT.